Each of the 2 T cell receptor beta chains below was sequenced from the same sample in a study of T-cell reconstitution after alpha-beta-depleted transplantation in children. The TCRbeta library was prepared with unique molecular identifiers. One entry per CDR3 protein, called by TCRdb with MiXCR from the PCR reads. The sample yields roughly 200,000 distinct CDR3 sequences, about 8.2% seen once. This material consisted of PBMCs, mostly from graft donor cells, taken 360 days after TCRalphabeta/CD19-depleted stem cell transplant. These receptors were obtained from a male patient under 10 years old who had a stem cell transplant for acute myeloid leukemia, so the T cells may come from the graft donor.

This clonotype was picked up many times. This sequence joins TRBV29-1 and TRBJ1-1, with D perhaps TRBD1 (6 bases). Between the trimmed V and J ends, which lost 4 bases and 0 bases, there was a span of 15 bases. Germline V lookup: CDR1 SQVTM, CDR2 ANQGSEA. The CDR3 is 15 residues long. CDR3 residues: CSVVDRALMNTEAFF. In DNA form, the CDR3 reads TGCAGCGTTGTGGACAGAGCCCTGATGAACACTGAAGCTTTCTTT.

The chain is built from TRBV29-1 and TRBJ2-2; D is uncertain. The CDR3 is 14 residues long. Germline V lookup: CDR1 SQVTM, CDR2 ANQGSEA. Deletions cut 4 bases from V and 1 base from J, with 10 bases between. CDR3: CSVVVDQNTGELFF. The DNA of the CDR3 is TGCAGCGTTGTAGTGGACCAGAACACCGGGGAGCTGTTTTTT.